The present entry profiles one T cell receptor beta chain with its context. The record originates from a study of blood T cell repertoires in COVID-19. Profiled with immunoSEQ multiplex PCR; TCRdb holds only in-frame clones, not every one. The table lists fewer than 450,000 clones, 85% to 90% of them singletons. Trimming shortened V by 2 bases and J by 4 bases, and 15 bases separated the two germline ends. CDR3 length equals 15 residues. Germline values: CDR1 SGDLS, CDR2 YYNGEE. The source of this sequence is a woman aged 18-29 years who had recovered from COVID-19. The material sequenced was PBMCs or T cells enriched from blood (not recorded which). The genes are TRBV9 and TRBJ2-5; D possibly corresponds to TRBD2 (6 bases). The CDR3 loop reads CASSVMGGGRETQYF. CDR3 coding DNA: TGTGCCAGCAGCGTGATGGGGGGAGGAAGAGAGACCCAGTACTTC.